This T cell receptor (beta chain) was sequenced in a study of beta chain features in type 1 diabetes. Study-wide findings and caveats: Sequencing of cDNA might inflate the share of cells that strongly express TCR. Patients with Type 1 diabetes showed moderately but significantly shorter TCRB CDR3s in all four CD4+ subsets.

Averaging around 110 mL, one heparinised blood draw came from each individual donor. All sorted populations exceeded 98% purity. CDR3 size: 13 residues. Looked up from germline, CDR1 is SGHDN and CDR2 is FVKESK. V lost 4 bases and J 9 bases, leaving 13 bases between the germline ends. In this sample, this clone turned up a few times. The antigen is not known. Expressed TCRB transcripts were sequenced, since all the RNA that had been isolated was reverse transcribed. This table comes from immunoSEQ multiplex PCR, and its TCRdb copy is limited to in-frame clones, with some not included. In the table there are 150,000 to 200,000 clones, less than 9.5% of which are singletons.

V usage is TRBV14 and J usage is TRBJ2-1; maybe TRBD1 (5 bases). The material sequenced was central memory CD4+ T cells from blood. This receptor was identified in a woman aged 40 to 50 with type 1 diabetes. CDR3 sequence: CASSPQAKGEQFF. CDR3 DNA: TGTGCCAGCAGCCCACAGGCGAAAGGTGAGCAGTTCTTC.